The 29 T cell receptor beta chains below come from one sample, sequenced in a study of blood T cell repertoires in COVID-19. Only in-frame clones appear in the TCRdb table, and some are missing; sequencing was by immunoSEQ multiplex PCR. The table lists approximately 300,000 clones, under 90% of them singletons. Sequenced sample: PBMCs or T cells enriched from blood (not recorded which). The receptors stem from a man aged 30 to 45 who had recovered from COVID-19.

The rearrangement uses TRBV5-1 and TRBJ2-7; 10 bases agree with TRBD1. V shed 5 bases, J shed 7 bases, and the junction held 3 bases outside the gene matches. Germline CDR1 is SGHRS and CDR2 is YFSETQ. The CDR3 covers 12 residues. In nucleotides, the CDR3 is TGCGCCAGCAGTTGGACAGGGGGAGAGCAGTACTTC. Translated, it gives CASSWTGGEQYF.

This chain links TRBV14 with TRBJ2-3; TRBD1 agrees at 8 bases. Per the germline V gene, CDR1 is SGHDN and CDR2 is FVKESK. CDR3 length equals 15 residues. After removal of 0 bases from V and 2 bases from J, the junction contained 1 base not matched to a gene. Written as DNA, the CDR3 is TGTGCCAGCAGCCAAGACCAGGGGGCCACAGATACGCAGTATTTT. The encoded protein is CASSQDQGATDTQYF.

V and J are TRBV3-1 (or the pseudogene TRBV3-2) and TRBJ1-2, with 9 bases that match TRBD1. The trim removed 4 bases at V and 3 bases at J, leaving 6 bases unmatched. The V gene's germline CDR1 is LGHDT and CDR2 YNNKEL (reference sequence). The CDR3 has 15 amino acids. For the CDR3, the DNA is TGTGCCAGCAGCCCCCGTGGACAGGGGTACTATGGCTACACCTTC. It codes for CASSPRGQGYYGYTF.

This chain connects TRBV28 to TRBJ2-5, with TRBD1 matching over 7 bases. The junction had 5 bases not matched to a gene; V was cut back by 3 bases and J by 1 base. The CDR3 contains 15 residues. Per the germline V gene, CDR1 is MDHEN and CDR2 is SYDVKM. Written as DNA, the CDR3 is TGTGCCAGCAGTTTCCGGGGACAGATCCAAGAGACCCAGTACTTC. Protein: CASSFRGQIQETQYF. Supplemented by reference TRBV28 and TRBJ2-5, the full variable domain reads DVKVTQSSRYLVKRTGEKVFLECVQDMDHENMFWYRQDPGLGLRLIYFSYDVKMKEKGDIPEGYSVSREKKERFSLILESASTNQTSMYLCASSFRGQIQETQYFGPGTRLLVL.

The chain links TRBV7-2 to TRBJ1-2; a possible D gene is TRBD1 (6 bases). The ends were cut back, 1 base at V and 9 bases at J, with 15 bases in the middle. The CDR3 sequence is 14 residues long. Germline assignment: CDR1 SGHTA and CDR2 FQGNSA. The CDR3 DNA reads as TGTGCCAGCAGCTTAGAGGGTTCAGGGGTGAGCTACACCTTC. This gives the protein CASSLEGSGVSYTF.

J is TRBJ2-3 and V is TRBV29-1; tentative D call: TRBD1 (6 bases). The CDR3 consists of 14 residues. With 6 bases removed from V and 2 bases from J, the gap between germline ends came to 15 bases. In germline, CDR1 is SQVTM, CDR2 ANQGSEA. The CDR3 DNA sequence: TGCAGCGTCAGGACAGTGCACCTCACAGATACGCAGTATTTT. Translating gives CSVRTVHLTDTQYF.

In DNA, the CDR3 is TGTGCCACCAGTGGCCCCCGGTACGAGCAGTACTTC. The encoded protein is CATSGPRYEQYF. This sequence joins TRBV24-1 and TRBJ2-7; no clear D. The CDR3 is 12 residues long. The V end was cut by 5 bases, the J end by 4 bases, with 8 bases between. Germline-derived CDR1 and CDR2 are KGHDR and SFDVKD.

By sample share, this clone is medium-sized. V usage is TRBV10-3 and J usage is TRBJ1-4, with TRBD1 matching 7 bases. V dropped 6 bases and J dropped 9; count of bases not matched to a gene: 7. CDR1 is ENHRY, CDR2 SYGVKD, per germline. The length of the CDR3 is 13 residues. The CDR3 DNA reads TGTGCCATCAGCGGGACAGAGGACCAAAAACTGTTTTTT. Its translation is CAISGTEDQKLFF.

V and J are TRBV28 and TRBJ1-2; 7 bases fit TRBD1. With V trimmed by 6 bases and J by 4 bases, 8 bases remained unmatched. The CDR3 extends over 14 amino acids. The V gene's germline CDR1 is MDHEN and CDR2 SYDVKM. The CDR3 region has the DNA TGTGCCAGCAGCCTTGGGACAGCACTCTATGGCTACACCTTC. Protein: CASSLGTALYGYTF.

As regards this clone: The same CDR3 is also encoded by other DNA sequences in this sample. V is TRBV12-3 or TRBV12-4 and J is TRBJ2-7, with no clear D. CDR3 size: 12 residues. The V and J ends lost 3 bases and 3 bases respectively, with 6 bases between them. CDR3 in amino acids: CASSFSLYEQYF. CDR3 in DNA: TGTGCCAGCAGTTTTAGCCTCTACGAGCAGTACTTC.

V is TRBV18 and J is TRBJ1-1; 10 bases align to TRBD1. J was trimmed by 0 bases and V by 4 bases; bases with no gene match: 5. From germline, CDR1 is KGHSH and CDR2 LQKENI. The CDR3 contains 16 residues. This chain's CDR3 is CASSLQGQGMNTEAFF. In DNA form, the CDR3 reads TGTGCCAGCTCACTCCAGGGACAGGGGATGAACACTGAAGCTTTCTTT. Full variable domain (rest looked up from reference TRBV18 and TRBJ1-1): NAGVMQNPRHLVRRRGQEARLRCSPMKGHSHVYWYRQLPEEGLKFMVYLQKENIIDESGMPKERFSAEFPKEGPSILRIQQVVRGDSAAYFCASSLQGQGMNTEAFFGQGTRLTVV.

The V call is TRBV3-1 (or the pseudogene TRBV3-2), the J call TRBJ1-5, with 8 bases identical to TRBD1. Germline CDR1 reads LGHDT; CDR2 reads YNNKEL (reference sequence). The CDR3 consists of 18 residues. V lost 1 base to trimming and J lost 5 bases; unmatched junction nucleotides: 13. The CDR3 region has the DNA TGTGCCAGCAGCCAAGGGATCGGTACAGGGGGGGCTTATCAGCCCCAGCATTTT. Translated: CASSQGIGTGGAYQPQHF.

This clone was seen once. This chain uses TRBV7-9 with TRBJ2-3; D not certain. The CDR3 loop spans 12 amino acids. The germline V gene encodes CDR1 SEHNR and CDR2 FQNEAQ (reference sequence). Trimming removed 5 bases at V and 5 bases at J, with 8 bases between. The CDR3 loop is CASSPRVDTQYF. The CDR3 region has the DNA TGTGCCAGCAGCCCACGGGTAGATACGCAGTATTTT.

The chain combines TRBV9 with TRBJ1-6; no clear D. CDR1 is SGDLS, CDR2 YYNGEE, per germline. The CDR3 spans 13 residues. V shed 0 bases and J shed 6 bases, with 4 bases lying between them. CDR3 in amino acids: CASSVVSNSPLHF. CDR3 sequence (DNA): TGTGCCAGCAGCGTAGTATCTAATTCACCCCTCCACTTT.

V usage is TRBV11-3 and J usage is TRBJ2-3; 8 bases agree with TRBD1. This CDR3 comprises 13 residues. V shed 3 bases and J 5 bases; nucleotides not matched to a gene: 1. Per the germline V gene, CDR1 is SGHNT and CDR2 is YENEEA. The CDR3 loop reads CASSFTGGDTQYF. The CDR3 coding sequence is TGTGCCAGCAGCTTTACAGGGGGAGATACGCAGTATTTT.

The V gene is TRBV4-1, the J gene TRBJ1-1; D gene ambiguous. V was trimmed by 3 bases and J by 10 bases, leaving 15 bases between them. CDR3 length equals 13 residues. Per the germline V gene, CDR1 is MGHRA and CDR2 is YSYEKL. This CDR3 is CASSHEGARGAFF. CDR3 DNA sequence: TGCGCCAGCAGCCATGAGGGAGCCCGGGGAGCTTTCTTT.

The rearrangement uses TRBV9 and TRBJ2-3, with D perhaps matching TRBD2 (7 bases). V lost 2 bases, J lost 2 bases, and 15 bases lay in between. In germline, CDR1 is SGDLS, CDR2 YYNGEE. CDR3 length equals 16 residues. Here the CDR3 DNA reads TGTGCCAGCAGCGTTAGAGGGGGGGCAGACACAGATACGCAGTATTTT. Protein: CASSVRGGADTDTQYF.

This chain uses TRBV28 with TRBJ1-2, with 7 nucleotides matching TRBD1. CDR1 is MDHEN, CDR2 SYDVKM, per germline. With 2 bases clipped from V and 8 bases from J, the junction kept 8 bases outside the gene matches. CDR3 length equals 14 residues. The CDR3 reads CASSLGRGGAGYTF. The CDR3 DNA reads TGTGCCAGCAGTTTAGGAAGAGGGGGCGCGGGCTACACCTTC.

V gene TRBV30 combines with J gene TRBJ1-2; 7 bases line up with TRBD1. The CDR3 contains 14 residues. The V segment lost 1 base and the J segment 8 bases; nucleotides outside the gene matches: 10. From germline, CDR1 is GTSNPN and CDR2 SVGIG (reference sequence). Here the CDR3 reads CAWSDLTGMSGYTF. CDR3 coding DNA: TGTGCCTGGAGTGATTTGACAGGGATGAGCGGCTACACCTTC.

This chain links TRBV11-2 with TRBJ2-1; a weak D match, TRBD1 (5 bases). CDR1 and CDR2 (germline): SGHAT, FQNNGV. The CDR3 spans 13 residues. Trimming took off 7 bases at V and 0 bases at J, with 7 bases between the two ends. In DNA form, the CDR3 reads TGTGCCAGCATGGGGCTCTCCTACAATGAGCAGTTCTTC. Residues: CASMGLSYNEQFF.

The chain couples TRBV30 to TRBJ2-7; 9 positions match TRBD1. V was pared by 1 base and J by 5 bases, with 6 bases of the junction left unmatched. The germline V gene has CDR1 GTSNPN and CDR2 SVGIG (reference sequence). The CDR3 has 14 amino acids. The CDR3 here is CAWSGRGQGDEQYF. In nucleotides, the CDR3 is TGTGCCTGGAGTGGAAGGGGACAGGGCGACGAGCAGTACTTC.

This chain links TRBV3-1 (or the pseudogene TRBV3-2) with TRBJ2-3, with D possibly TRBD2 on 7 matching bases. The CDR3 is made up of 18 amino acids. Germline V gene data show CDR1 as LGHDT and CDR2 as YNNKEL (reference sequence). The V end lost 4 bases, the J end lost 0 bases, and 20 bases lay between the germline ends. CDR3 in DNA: TGTGCCAGCAGCCGAGGACAGTGGAGCGGGGTTAGCACAGATACGCAGTATTTT. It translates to CASSRGQWSGVSTDTQYF.

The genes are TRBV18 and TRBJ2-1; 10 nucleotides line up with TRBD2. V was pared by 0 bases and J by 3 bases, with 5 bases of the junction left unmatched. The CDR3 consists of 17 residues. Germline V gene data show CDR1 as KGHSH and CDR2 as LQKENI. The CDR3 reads CASSPPVAGGFYNEQFF. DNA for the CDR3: TGTGCCAGCTCACCACCGGTAGCGGGAGGCTTCTACAATGAGCAGTTCTTC.

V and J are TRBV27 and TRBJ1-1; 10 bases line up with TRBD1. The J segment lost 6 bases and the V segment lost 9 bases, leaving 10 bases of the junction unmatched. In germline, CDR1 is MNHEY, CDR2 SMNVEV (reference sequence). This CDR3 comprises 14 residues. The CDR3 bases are TGTGCCAGTAGCACCCGGGACAGGGGCCCTGAAGCTTTCTTT. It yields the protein CASSTRDRGPEAFF.

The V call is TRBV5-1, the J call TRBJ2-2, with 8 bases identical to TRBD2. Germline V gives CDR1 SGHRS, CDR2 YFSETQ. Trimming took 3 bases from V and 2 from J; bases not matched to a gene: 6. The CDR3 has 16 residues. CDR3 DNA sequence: TGCGCCAGCAGCTCTACTAGCGGTGTCAACACCGGGGAGCTGTTTTTT. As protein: CASSSTSGVNTGELFF. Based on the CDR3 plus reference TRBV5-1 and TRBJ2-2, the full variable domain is KAGVTQTPRYLIKTRGQQVTLSCSPISGHRSVSWYQQTPGQGLQFLFEYFSETQRNKGNFPGRFSGRQFSNSRSEMNVSTLELGDSALYLCASSSTSGVNTGELFFGEGSRLTVL.

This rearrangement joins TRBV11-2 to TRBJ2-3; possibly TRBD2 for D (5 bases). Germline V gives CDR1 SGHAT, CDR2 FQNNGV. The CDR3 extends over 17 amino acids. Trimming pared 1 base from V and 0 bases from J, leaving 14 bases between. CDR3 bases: TGTGCCAGCAGCTTAGGGTGGGGAGCCCAAAGCACAGATACGCAGTATTTT. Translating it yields CASSLGWGAQSTDTQYF.

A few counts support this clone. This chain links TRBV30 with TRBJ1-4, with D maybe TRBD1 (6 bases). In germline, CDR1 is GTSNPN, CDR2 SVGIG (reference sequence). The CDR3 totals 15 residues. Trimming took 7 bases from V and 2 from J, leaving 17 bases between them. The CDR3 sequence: CASLTSRGTNEKLFF. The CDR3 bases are TGTGCCTCCTTGACCTCCAGGGGCACTAATGAAAAACTGTTTTTT.

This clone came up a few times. The CDR3: CASSSGTATQRETQYF. CDR3 DNA: TGTGCCAGCAGCTCCGGGACAGCCACCCAGCGGGAGACCCAGTACTTC. The chain couples TRBV7-9 to TRBJ2-5, with 7 bases that match TRBD1. Germline CDR1 SEHNR, CDR2 FQNEAQ (reference sequence). The CDR3 extends over 16 amino acids. Trimming took 4 bases from V and 5 from J; bases not matched to a gene: 13.

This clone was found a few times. DNA for the CDR3: TGTGCCAGCAGTGCACAGTATAATTCACCCCTCCACTTT. Amino acid sequence: CASSAQYNSPLHF. The genes are TRBV2 and TRBJ1-6; D unresolved. Germline V lookup: CDR1 SNHLY, CDR2 FYNNEI. This CDR3 is 13 amino acids long. V was shortened by 4 bases and J by 4 bases, with 5 bases between the two germline ends.